This T cell receptor (beta chain) came from a study of a mutant IDH1 vaccine in newly diagnosed glioma. Specified time point: week 11, during vaccination. Each dose of the vaccine consisted of 300 ug of mutant IDH1 20-mer peptide, with topical imiquimod. Germline CDR1 is SEHNR and CDR2 is FQNEAQ (reference sequence). The CDR3 extends over 12 amino acids. Trimming took off 0 bases at V and 11 bases at J, with 10 bases between the two ends. Produced via immunoSEQ multiplex PCR; TCRdb's table is partial and in-frame only. The data contain tens of thousands of clones, roughly 78% of them singletons. This clone appeared a few times. The antigen remains undetermined.

V gene TRBV7-9 combines with J gene TRBJ1-1; weak D call: TRBD1 (5 bases). The receptor comes from a man aged 40-50 years with glioma. Sample: PBMCs, taken from a glioma patient whose treatment included an IDH1 peptide vaccine. The DNA for the CDR3 is TGTGCCAGCAGCTTAGCGGACACTGGGGCTTTCTTT. Translation: CASSLADTGAFF.